This T cell receptor beta chain was retrieved from a study of T-cell reconstitution after alpha-beta-depleted transplantation in children (dated by TCRdb to 2015 to 2016). In the study overall: The study quantitatively tracked T-cell immune reconstitution after TCRalphabeta/CD19-depleted allogeneic hematopoietic cell transplantation in children using TCR repertoire profiling.

On the study overall, not on this receptor specifically: Apparently early alphabetaT-cell count recovery about two months after transplant reportedly relied on only several hundred rapidly expanded clones derived from non-depleted graft cells. The frequencies of hyperexpanded clones fell over the following months, and after one year, T-cell counts and TCRbeta diversity were mostly attributed to newly produced T cells. In some patients, the high TCRbeta diversity seen at day 60 was put down to recipient T cells and intrathymic progenitors that had survived conditioning.

The germline ends are 15 bases apart after V is trimmed by 0 bases and J by 3 bases. Based on the germline V gene, the CDR1 and CDR2 sequences are SGHRS and YFSETQ. Spanning cysteine to phenylalanine, the CDR3 consists of 16 amino acids. The sequence is cut down to CDR3 DNA, 48 bases in frame from base 1. On this clonotype itself: Its antigen is not yet known. It has no much larger one-base neighbor in the sample; base qualities were not kept.

Library generation was performed with PCR. Sequencing was carried out with an Illumina HiSeq 2500. TCR libraries were prepared with molecular barcoding, using unique molecular identifiers to normalize TCRbeta repertoire quantification. Using fastp at Q25 and MiXCR, TCRdb reprocessed the public reads and kept productive beta chains. Rows matching on CDR3 protein sequence are summarized as one entry with the most common DNA and genes. Here the sample has tens of thousands of distinct CDR3 sequences; 50% to 55% occur a single time. 35% to 40% of the sample is taken by the ten largest. The treatment or condition label, read with the paper, signifies: allogeneic hematopoietic cell transplantation with graft depleted of TCRalphabeta T cells and CD19 B cells. TCRalphabeta/CD19-depleted allogeneic hematopoietic cell grafts were given to the transplant recipients, all of whom were children.

The TCR was taken from a boy under three years old with SCID, due to receive a stem cell transplant. The material sequenced was peripheral blood, taken before TCRalphabeta/CD19-depleted stem cell transplant. Recombination linked TRBV5-1 to TRBJ1-2; TRBD1 is possibly the D segment (6 matching bases). The sequenced DNA is TGCGCCAGCAGCTTGGGGCTGGGGGCGCGTGACTATGGCTACACCTTC. This is translated as CASSLGLGARDYGYTF. Here the CDR3 is joined to the reference TRBV5-1 and TRBJ1-2 genes, and the full variable domain is: KAGVTQTPRYLIKTRGQQVTLSCSPISGHRSVSWYQQTPGQGLQFLFEYFSETQRNKGNFPGRFSGRQFSNSRSEMNVSTLELGDSALYLCASSLGLGARDYGYTFGSGTRLTVV.